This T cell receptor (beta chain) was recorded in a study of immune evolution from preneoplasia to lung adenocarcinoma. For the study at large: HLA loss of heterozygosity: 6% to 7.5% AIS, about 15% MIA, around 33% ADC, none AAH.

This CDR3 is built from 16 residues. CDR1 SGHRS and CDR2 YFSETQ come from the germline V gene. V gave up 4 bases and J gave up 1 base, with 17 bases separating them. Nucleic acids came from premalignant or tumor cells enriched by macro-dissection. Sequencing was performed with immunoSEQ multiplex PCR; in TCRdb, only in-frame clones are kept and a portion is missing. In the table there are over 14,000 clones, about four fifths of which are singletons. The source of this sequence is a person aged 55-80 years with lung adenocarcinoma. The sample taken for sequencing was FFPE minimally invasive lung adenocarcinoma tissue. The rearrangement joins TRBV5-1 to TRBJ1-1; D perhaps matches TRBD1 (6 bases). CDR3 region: CASSPGGGQANTEAFF. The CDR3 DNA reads TGCGCCAGCAGCCCCGGGGGGGGGCAAGCGAACACTGAAGCTTTCTTT. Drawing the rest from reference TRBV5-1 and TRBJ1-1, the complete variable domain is KAGVTQTPRYLIKTRGQQVTLSCSPISGHRSVSWYQQTPGQGLQFLFEYFSETQRNKGNFPGRFSGRQFSNSRSEMNVSTLELGDSALYLCASSPGGGQANTEAFFGQGTRLTVV.